These 17 T cell receptor beta chains came from one sample sequenced in a study of T-cell reconstitution after alpha-beta-depleted transplantation in children. Unique molecular identifiers were incorporated during preparation of the TCRbeta library. TCRdb re-called the PCR reads through MiXCR, storing one row per CDR3 protein. There are about 260,000 distinct CDR3 sequences in the sample; under 14% occur only once, and 23% lies in the top ten. The specimen comprised peripheral blood, sampled 180 days after TCRalphabeta/CD19-depleted stem cell transplant. These receptors came from a male patient aged 2-15 years who had a stem cell transplant for chronic granulomatous disease, so the T cells may come from the graft donor.

In this sample, this clonotype turned up many times. The J gene is TRBJ2-5, the V gene TRBV10-3; no reliable D call. V lost 6 bases, J lost 1 base, and 9 bases lay in between. CDR3 length equals 13 residues. The germline gives CDR1 ENHRY, CDR2 SYGVKD. CDR3 DNA sequence: TGTGCCATCAGGGCCTTTCCCCAAGAGACCCAGTACTTC. Translated: CAIRAFPQETQYF.

This clonotype came up many times. The rearrangement joins TRBV7-8 to TRBJ2-7; 10 bases align to TRBD1. This CDR3 spans 15 amino acids. J was trimmed by 5 bases and V by 5 bases; bases with no gene match: 9. The germline CDR1 and CDR2 sequences are SGHVS and FQNEAQ. The CDR3 spells CASSHLGTGVNEQYF. CDR3 nucleotide sequence: TGTGCCAGCAGCCACCTAGGGACAGGGGTAAACGAGCAGTACTTC.

This clonotype was seen many times. The chain carries TRBV12-3 or TRBV12-4 and TRBJ2-1; D not certain. This CDR3 is built from 11 residues. With 4 bases removed from V and 11 bases from J, the gap between germline ends came to 9 bases. DNA of the CDR3: TGTGCCAGCAGTTCTACGAACCAGCAGTTCTTC. It is translated as CASSSTNQQFF.

This clonotype was observed at least ten times. This chain joins TRBV30 and TRBJ2-1; possibly TRBD1 for D (6 bases). Trimming removed 3 bases at V and 7 bases at J, with 13 bases between. Germline CDR1 reads GTSNPN; CDR2 reads SVGIG (reference sequence). This CDR3 is 13 amino acids long. DNA of the CDR3: TGTGCCTGGAGGCAGGGGATAGGGAATGAGCAGTTCTTC. Its protein is CAWRQGIGNEQFF.

This clonotype has at least ten counts. The chain joins TRBV29-1 to TRBJ2-7, with D possibly matching TRBD2 (6 bases). V lost 5 bases and J lost 3, with 11 bases in between. From germline, CDR1 is SQVTM and CDR2 ANQGSEA. The CDR3 totals 12 residues. In nucleotides, the CDR3 is TGCAGCGTTCTAGCAGCGGGCTACGAGCAGTACTTC. Protein sequence: CSVLAAGYEQYF.

This clonotype came up many times. This chain joins TRBV29-1 and TRBJ2-4; D tentatively reads TRBD1 or TRBD2 (5 bases each). The length of the CDR3 is 12 residues. The germline V gene encodes CDR1 SQVTM and CDR2 ANQGSEA. Trimming stripped 6 bases from V and 4 bases from J, with 10 bases between. The CDR3 loop is CSVGEGKNIQYF. CDR3 coding DNA: TGCAGCGTCGGAGAGGGGAAAAACATTCAGTACTTC. Full variable domain (rest looked up from reference TRBV29-1 and TRBJ2-4): SAVISQKPSRDICQRGTSLTIQCQVDSQVTMMFWYRQQPGQSLTLIATANQGSEATYESGFVIDKFPISRPNLTFSTLTVSNMSPEDSSIYLCSVGEGKNIQYFGAGTRLSVL.

In its sample, this clonotype was seen many times. CDR3: CASTVGGAKETQYF. The CDR3 bases are TGTGCCAGCACCGTGGGGGGGGCTAAAGAGACCCAGTACTTC. The chain links TRBV12-3 or TRBV12-4 to TRBJ2-5, with a possible D match to TRBD2 (7 bases). V lost 7 bases, J lost 3 bases, and 15 bases lay in between. CDR3 length: 14 residues.

Many counts were recorded for this clonotype. The gene calls are TRBV12-3 or TRBV12-4 and TRBJ1-5; D is undetermined. This CDR3 spans 16 amino acids. V was clipped by 0 bases and J by 2 bases, with 11 bases between them. The CDR3 coding sequence is TGTGCCAGCAGTTTAGCAGCAGGAGGAGGCAATCAGCCCCAGCATTTT. Translation: CASSLAAGGGNQPQHF.

This clonotype showed up many times. The chain recombines TRBV12-3 or TRBV12-4 with TRBJ2-7, with D possibly matching TRBD1 (6 bases). The ends were cut back, 5 bases at V and 0 bases at J, with 14 bases in the middle. The CDR3 runs 15 residues. The CDR3 is CASSPGGQPSYEQYF. DNA of the CDR3: TGTGCCAGCAGTCCAGGTGGACAGCCCTCCTACGAGCAGTACTTC.

The chain has TRBV11-3 and TRBJ2-3; D tentatively fits TRBD1 or TRBD2 (7 bases each). This CDR3 is built from 16 residues. Per germline, CDR1 SGHNT and CDR2 YENEEA. V was cut by 8 bases and J by 1 base, with 19 bases left in between. Written as DNA, the CDR3 is TGTGCCAGCTCCAGGGGGGGCTCATTTCGCACAGATACGCAGTATTTT. As protein: CASSRGGSFRTDTQYF.

The chain carries TRBV5-4 and TRBJ2-1; TRBD2 matches 10 bases. Germline CDR1 is SGHNT and CDR2 is YYREEE (reference sequence). This CDR3 is 15 amino acids long. Germline trimming cut 3 bases from V and 4 bases from J; bases unmatched to any gene: 4. CDR3 region: CASSWASGSYNEQFF. DNA of the CDR3: TGTGCCAGCAGCTGGGCTAGCGGGAGTTACAATGAGCAGTTCTTC.

The chain uses TRBV4-3 and TRBJ2-1; 11 nucleotides align to TRBD2. Germline CDR1 LGHNA, CDR2 YSLEER. This CDR3 has 17 residues. After removal of 3 bases from V and 3 bases from J, the junction contained 7 bases not matched to a gene. This chain's CDR3 is CASSQSVAGGYYNEQFF. CDR3 nucleotides: TGCGCCAGCAGCCAGAGCGTAGCGGGGGGGTACTACAATGAGCAGTTCTTC.

At least ten counts were recorded for this clonotype. The rearrangement uses TRBV11-3 and TRBJ1-5, with TRBD1 as a possible D gene (6 bases). V was clipped by 1 base and J by 3 bases, with 22 bases between them. Germline CDR1 is SGHNT and CDR2 is YENEEA. The CDR3 is 19 residues long. The CDR3 bases are TGTGCCAGCAGCTTAGGCCCGCTAGGAAAGGGGGGAGACAATCAGCCCCAGCATTTT. As protein: CASSLGPLGKGGDNQPQHF.

This clonotype was recorded many times. J is TRBJ2-1 and V is TRBV12-3 or TRBV12-4, with D tentatively TRBD1 or TRBD2 (5 bases each). V shed 1 base and J shed 8 bases, with 18 bases lying between them. The CDR3 sequence is 16 residues long. The CDR3 reads CASSLGGTQTGDEQFF. CDR3 coding DNA: TGTGCCAGCAGTTTAGGGGGGACCCAAACTGGGGATGAGCAGTTCTTC.

This clonotype was picked up many times. This chain connects TRBV18 to TRBJ2-2; 8 nucleotides align to TRBD2. Looked up from germline, CDR1 is KGHSH and CDR2 is LQKENI. The CDR3 is 17 residues long. The V and J ends lost 1 base and 0 bases, in that order; junction bases with no gene match: 4. The DNA for the CDR3 is TGTGCCAGCTCACCACGCCTAGCGGGCTCGAACACCGGGGAGCTGTTTTTT. Protein product: CASSPRLAGSNTGELFF. The full variable domain, in which reference TRBV18 and TRBJ2-2 provide the parts outside the CDR3, is NAGVMQNPRHLVRRRGQEARLRCSPMKGHSHVYWYRQLPEEGLKFMVYLQKENIIDESGMPKERFSAEFPKEGPSILRIQQVVRGDSAAYFCASSPRLAGSNTGELFFGEGSRLTVL.

The chain links TRBV20-1 to TRBJ2-3, with TRBD1 identical over 10 bases. The CDR3 covers 15 residues. CDR1 and CDR2 (germline): DFQATT, SNEGSKA (reference sequence). With V trimmed by 6 bases and J by 4 bases, 10 bases remained unmatched. The CDR3, as DNA: TGCAGTGCGCGACCTAGACAGGGGGCTGCAGATACGCAGTATTTT. Encoded protein: CSARPRQGAADTQYF.

This clonotype was counted at least ten times. The junction differs from germline at one of its ends, possibly a read error. The chain has TRBV20-1 and TRBJ1-2; D call uncertain. Per germline, CDR1 DFQATT and CDR2 SNEGSKA (reference sequence). This CDR3 region has 11 residues. The CDR3 DNA reads as TGCAGTGCTAGAGATTTTGGGCCAGGAGGGTTC. This gives the protein CSARDFGPGGF.